The 14 T cell receptor beta chains in this list originate from one sample, sequenced in a study of blood T cell repertoires in COVID-19. The assay was immunoSEQ multiplex PCR, and TCRdb's table has in-frame clones only and misses some. Of hundreds of thousands of clones listed, approximately 91% are singletons. Sequencing used PBMCs or T cells enriched from blood (not recorded which). Source of these receptors: a woman aged 60-75 years who had recovered from COVID-19.

This chain uses TRBV5-5 with TRBJ2-1; TRBD1 agrees at 7 bases. The CDR3 extends over 15 amino acids. Germline trimming cut 2 bases from V and 1 base from J; bases unmatched to any gene: 3. CDR1 SGHKS and CDR2 YYEKEE come from the germline V gene (reference sequence). CDR3 region: CASSLGTASYNEQFF. DNA of the CDR3: TGTGCCAGCAGCTTAGGGACAGCTTCCTACAATGAGCAGTTCTTC.

The chain carries TRBV19 and TRBJ2-7, with 8 positions matching TRBD2. Losses at the gene ends were 9 bases for V and 0 bases for J; bases not matched to a gene: 10. The CDR3 spans 15 residues. CDR1 is LNHDA, CDR2 SQIVND, per germline (reference sequence). The chain's CDR3 is CASNPSGGGSYEQYF. CDR3 nucleotides: TGTGCCAGCAACCCCTCCGGGGGGGGCTCCTACGAGCAGTACTTC. The full variable domain, with the rest looked up from reference TRBV19 and TRBJ2-7, is DGGITQSPKYLFRKEGQNVTLSCEQNLNHDAMYWYRQDPGQGLRLIYYSQIVNDFQKGDIAEGYSVSREKKESFPLTVTSAQKNPTAFYLCASNPSGGGSYEQYFGPGTRLTVT.

The gene calls are TRBV2 and TRBJ1-5; tentatively, D is TRBD1 (6 bases). Germline CDR1 and CDR2: SNHLY and FYNNEI. There are 15 residues in the CDR3. Trimming left V 6 bases short and J 7 bases short, with 19 bases between. CDR3 in DNA: TGTGCCAGCAGGTACGAGGGGCCGGGGGGCCAGCCCCAGCATTTT. It codes for CASRYEGPGGQPQHF.

The rearrangement links TRBV4-2 to TRBJ1-2; D unresolved. Germline loops: CDR1 LGHNA, CDR2 YNFKEQ. The CDR3 loop spans 15 amino acids. Trimming shortened V by 1 base and J by 0 bases, and 9 bases separated the two germline ends. CDR3 sequence: CASSQGQPSNYGYTF. CDR3 bases: TGTGCCAGCAGCCAAGGGCAACCCTCTAACTATGGCTACACCTTC.

This chain uses TRBV15 with TRBJ2-7; no firm D call. This CDR3 comprises 13 residues. The V gene lost 0 bases and the J gene lost 2 bases, with 5 bases spanning the gap. Germline CDR1 reads LNHNV; CDR2 reads YYDKDF (reference sequence). DNA of the CDR3: TGTGCCACCAGCAGAGAGCCAGCCTACGAGCAGTACGTC. Translating it yields CATSREPAYEQYV.

The J gene is TRBJ2-7, the V gene TRBV19; 13 bases fit TRBD2. Per germline, CDR1 LNHDA and CDR2 SQIVND (reference sequence). The ends lost 5 bases at V and 0 bases at J; junction bases unmatched: 4. The CDR3 totals 16 residues. CDR3 in amino acids: CASSPGLAGDSYEQYF. The CDR3 region has the DNA TGTGCCAGTAGTCCCGGACTAGCGGGGGACTCCTACGAGCAGTACTTC.

The rearrangement uses TRBV3-1 (or the pseudogene TRBV3-2) and TRBJ1-2, with 9 bases fitting TRBD1. V lost 4 bases, J lost 2 bases, and 8 bases stayed unmatched. The germline CDR1 and CDR2 sequences are LGHDT and YNNKEL (reference sequence). This CDR3 spans 16 amino acids. The CDR3 bases are TGTGCCAGCAGCCGCGCTATGGGACAGGGAAACTATGGCTACACCTTC. This encodes CASSRAMGQGNYGYTF.

The chain links TRBV12-5 to TRBJ1-2, with D possibly TRBD1 on 6 matching bases. Germline-derived CDR1 and CDR2 are LGHNT and FRNRAP. CDR3 length: 14 amino acids. Trimming left V 4 bases short and J 1 base short, with 10 bases between. For the CDR3, the DNA is TGTGCTAGTGGTTCGGGGGGCATTAACTATGGCTACACCTTC. Translating gives CASGSGGINYGYTF.

The chain joins TRBV2 to TRBJ1-4; perhaps TRBD1 as D (6 bases). Germline CDR1 is SNHLY and CDR2 is FYNNEI. The V end lost 5 bases, the J end lost 0 bases, and 16 bases lay between the germline ends. The CDR3 is 17 amino acids. DNA of the CDR3: TGTGCCAGCAGTTTACAGGGTTACCTTGCAACTAATGAAAAACTGTTTTTT. Translated, it gives CASSLQGYLATNEKLFF.

This sequence joins TRBV5-1 and TRBJ2-3, with 10 bases aligning to TRBD1. Germline assignment: CDR1 SGHRS and CDR2 YFSETQ. The CDR3 runs to 16 residues. Losses at the gene ends were 4 bases for V and 4 bases for J; bases not matched to a gene: 9. Written as DNA, the CDR3 is TGCGCCAGCAGCCCCTGGGACAGGGGAGTCGCAGATACGCAGTATTTT. It translates to CASSPWDRGVADTQYF.

The chain recombines TRBV11-3 with TRBJ2-3; 9 nucleotides align to TRBD2. The CDR3 is 16 amino acids. Per germline, CDR1 SGHNT and CDR2 YENEEA. V trimming: 5 bases; J trimming: 6 bases; junction bases outside the gene matches: 12. CDR3 nucleotide sequence: TGTGCCAGCAGCCCCCCGAGGAGCGGGGGGAGGGATACGCAGTATTTT. It encodes CASSPPRSGGRDTQYF.

The chain links TRBV13 to TRBJ2-7; D unclear. Germline CDR1 reads PRHDT; CDR2 reads FYEKMQ (reference sequence). Trimming pared 0 bases from V and 6 bases from J, leaving 21 bases between. The CDR3 extends over 17 amino acids. In DNA, the CDR3 is TGTGCCAGCAGCTTAGGAACCGCCTGGCTGGGTTCGGGCGAGCAGTACTTC. Translation: CASSLGTAWLGSGEQYF.

This clone was detected a few times. This rearrangement joins TRBV3-1 (or the pseudogene TRBV3-2) to TRBJ2-7; 10 bases line up with TRBD1. Germline lookup yields CDR1 LGHDT and CDR2 YNNKEL (reference sequence). The CDR3 is 15 residues long. The V and J ends lost 2 bases and 6 bases, in that order; junction bases with no gene match: 7. The CDR3 reads CASSQIRDRGSEQYF. Written as DNA, the CDR3 is TGTGCCAGCAGCCAAATCCGGGACAGGGGATCCGAGCAGTACTTC.

V and J are TRBV19 and TRBJ1-1; TRBD1 matches at 9 bases. Trimming at V came to 5 bases and at J to 1 base, leaving 5 bases not matched to a gene. Germline V gives CDR1 LNHDA, CDR2 SQIVND (reference sequence). The CDR3 sequence is 15 residues long. The CDR3 is CASSRQGEWNTEAFF. CDR3 in DNA: TGTGCCAGTAGTCGACAGGGGGAATGGAACACTGAAGCTTTCTTT.